The T cell receptor (beta chain) described here comes from a study of blood T cell repertoires in COVID-19. Produced via immunoSEQ multiplex PCR; TCRdb's table is partial and in-frame only. The data show around 260,000 clones, around 84% seen once. The germline V gene has CDR1 MNHEY and CDR2 SVGEGT. The ends were cut back, 2 bases at V and 8 bases at J, with 9 bases in the middle. The CDR3 sequence is 12 residues long. V usage is TRBV6-2 or TRBV6-3 and J usage is TRBJ1-1; the D is unclear. The sequenced sample was peripheral blood. The receptor's source is a man aged 55 to 70 with acute or convalescent COVID-19. The CDR3 reads CASSYIGREAFF. The CDR3 nucleotides read TGTGCCAGCAGTTACATTGGCAGAGAAGCTTTCTTT.